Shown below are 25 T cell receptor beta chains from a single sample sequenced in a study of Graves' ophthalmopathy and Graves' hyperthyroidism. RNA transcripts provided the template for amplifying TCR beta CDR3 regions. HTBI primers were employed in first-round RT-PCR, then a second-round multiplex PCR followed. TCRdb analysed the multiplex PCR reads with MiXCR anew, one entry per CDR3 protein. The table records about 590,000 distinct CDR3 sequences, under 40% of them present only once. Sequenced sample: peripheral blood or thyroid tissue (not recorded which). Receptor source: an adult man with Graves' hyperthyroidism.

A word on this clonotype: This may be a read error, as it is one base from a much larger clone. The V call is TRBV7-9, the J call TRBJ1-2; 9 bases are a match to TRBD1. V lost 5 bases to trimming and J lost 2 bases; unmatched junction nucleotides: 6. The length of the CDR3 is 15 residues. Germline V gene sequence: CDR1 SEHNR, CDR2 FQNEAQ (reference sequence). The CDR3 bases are TGTGCCAGCAGCCAGGGGGACAGGGTCAACTATGGCTACACCTTC. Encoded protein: CASSQGDRVNYGYTF. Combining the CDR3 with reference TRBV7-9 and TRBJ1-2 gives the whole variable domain DTGVSQNPRHKITKRGQNVTFRCDPISEHNRLYWYRQTLGQGPEFLTYFQNEAQLEKSRLLSDRFSAERPKGSFSTLEIQRTEQGDSAMYLCASSQGDRVNYGYTFGSGTRLTVV.

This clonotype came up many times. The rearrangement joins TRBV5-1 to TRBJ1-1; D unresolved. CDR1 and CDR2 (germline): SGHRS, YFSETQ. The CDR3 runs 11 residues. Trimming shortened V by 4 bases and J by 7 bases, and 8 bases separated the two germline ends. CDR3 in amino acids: CASSVDGEAFF. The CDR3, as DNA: TGCGCCAGCAGCGTCGACGGTGAAGCTTTCTTT.

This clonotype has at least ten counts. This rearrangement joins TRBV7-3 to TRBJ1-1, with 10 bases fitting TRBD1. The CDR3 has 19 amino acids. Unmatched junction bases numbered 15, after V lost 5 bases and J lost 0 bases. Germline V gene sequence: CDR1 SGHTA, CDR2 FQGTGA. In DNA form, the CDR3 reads TGTGCCAGCAGCCGTCACGCCCCGGGACAGGGGAACTTGAACACTGAAGCTTTCTTT. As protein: CASSRHAPGQGNLNTEAFF.

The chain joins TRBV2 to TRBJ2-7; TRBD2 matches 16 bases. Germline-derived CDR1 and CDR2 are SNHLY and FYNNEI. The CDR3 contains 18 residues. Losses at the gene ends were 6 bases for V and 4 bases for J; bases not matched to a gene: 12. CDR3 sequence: CASRGPGTSGRAPYEQYF. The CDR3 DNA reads TGTGCCAGCAGGGGTCCCGGGACTAGCGGGAGGGCCCCTTACGAGCAGTACTTC.

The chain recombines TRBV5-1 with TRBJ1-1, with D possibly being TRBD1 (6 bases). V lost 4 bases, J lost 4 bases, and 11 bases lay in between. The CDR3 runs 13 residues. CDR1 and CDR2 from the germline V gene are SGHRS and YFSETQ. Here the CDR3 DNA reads TGCGCCAGCAGCCGAGGACAGTCCACTGAAGCTTTCTTT. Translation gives CASSRGQSTEAFF. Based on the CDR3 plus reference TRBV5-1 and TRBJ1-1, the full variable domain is KAGVTQTPRYLIKTRGQQVTLSCSPISGHRSVSWYQQTPGQGLQFLFEYFSETQRNKGNFPGRFSGRQFSNSRSEMNVSTLELGDSALYLCASSRGQSTEAFFGQGTRLTVV.

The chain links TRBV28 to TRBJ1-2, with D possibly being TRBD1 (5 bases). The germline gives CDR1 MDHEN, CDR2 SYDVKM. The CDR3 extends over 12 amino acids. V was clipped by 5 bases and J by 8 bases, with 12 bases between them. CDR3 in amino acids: CASSRGRVGYTF. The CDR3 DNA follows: TGTGCCAGCAGTCGGGGACGGGTGGGCTACACCTTC.

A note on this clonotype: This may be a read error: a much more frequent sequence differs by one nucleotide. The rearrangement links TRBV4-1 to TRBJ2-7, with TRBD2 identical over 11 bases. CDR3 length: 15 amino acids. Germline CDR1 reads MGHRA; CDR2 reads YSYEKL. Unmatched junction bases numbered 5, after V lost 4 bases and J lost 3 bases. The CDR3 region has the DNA TGCGCCAGCAGCCGTGAAACTAGCGGGAGCTACGAGCAGTACTTC. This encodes CASSRETSGSYEQYF.

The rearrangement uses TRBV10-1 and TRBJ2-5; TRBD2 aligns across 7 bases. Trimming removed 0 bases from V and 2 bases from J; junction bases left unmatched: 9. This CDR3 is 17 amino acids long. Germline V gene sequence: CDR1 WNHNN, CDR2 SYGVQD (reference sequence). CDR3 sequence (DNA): TGCGCCAGCAGTGAGTCGCGGGGGACTGGCGGACAAGAGACCCAGTACTTC. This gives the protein CASSESRGTGGQETQYF.

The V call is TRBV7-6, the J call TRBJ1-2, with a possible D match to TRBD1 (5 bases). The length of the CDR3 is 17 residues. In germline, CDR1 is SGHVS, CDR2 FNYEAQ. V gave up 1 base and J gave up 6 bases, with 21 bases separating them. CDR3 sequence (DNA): TGTGCCAGCAGCTTAGGAACTGGAGGACACTGCTGGGATGGCTACACCTTC. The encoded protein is CASSLGTGGHCWDGYTF. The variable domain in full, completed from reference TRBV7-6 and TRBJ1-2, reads GAGVSQSPRYKVTKRGQDVALRCDPISGHVSLYWYRQALGQGPEFLTYFNYEAQQDKSGLPNDRFSAERPEGSISTLTIQRTEQRDSAMYRCASSLGTGGHCWDGYTFGSGTRLTVV.

This chain's CDR3 is CSIGDRTHTEAFF. The CDR3 region has the DNA TGCAGCATTGGGGACAGGACCCACACTGAAGCTTTCTTT. J is TRBJ1-1 and V is TRBV29-1; TRBD1 matches at 8 bases. Germline V gene data show CDR1 as SQVTM and CDR2 as ANQGSEA. The CDR3 sequence is 13 residues long. V shed 8 bases and J 3 bases; nucleotides not matched to a gene: 8.

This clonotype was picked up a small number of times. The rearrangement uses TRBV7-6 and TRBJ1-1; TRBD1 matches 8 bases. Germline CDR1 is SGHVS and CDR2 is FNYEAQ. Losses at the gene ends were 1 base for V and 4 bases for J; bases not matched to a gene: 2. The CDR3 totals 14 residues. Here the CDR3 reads CASSLGQGATEAFF. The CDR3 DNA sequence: TGTGCCAGCAGCTTAGGGCAGGGGGCCACTGAAGCTTTCTTT.

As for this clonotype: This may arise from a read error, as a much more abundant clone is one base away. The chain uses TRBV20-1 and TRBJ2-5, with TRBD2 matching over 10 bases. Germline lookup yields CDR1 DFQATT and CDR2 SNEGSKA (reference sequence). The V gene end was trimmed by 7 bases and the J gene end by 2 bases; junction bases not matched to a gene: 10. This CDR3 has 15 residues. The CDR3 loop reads CSVSTIAGGQETQYF. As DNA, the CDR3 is TGCAGTGTTTCCACTATAGCGGGGGGACAAGAGACCCAGTACTTC.

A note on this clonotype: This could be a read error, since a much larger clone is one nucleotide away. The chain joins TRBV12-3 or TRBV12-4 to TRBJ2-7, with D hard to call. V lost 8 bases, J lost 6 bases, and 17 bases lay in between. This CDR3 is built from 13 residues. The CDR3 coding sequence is TGTGCCAGCGGTCTCCGGGTGGTTGGCGAGCAGTACTTC. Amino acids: CASGLRVVGEQYF.

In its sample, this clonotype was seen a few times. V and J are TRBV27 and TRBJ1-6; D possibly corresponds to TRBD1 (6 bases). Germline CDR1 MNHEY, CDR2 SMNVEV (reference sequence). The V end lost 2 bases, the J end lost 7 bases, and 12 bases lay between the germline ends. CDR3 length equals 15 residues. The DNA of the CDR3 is TGTGCCAGCAGTTTAGCGACAGGTGTAAATTCACCCCTCCACTTT. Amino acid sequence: CASSLATGVNSPLHF.

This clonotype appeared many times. The CDR3 DNA sequence: TGTGCCAGCAGCTTAGGGGGACCCCGCCTTGAAGCTTTCTTT. Translation gives CASSLGGPRLEAFF. This chain links TRBV7-2 with TRBJ1-1; a weak D match, TRBD1 (5 bases). This CDR3 contains 14 residues. Looked up from germline, CDR1 is SGHTA and CDR2 is FQGNSA. The V end was cut by 1 base, the J end by 7 bases, with 13 bases between. Filled out from reference TRBV7-2 and TRBJ1-1, the complete variable domain reads GAGVSQSPSNKVTEKGKDVELRCDPISGHTALYWYRQSLGQGLEFLIYFQGNSAPDKSGLPSDRFSAERTGGSVSTLTIQRTQQEDSAVYLCASSLGGPRLEAFFGQGTRLTVV.

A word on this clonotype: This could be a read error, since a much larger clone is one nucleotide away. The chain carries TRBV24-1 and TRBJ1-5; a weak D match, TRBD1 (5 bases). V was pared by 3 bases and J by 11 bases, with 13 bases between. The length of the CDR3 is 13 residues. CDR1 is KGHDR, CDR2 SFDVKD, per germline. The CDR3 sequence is CATSDPRGGTQHF. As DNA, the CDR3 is TGTGCCACCAGTGATCCGCGGGGGGGGACCCAGCATTTT.

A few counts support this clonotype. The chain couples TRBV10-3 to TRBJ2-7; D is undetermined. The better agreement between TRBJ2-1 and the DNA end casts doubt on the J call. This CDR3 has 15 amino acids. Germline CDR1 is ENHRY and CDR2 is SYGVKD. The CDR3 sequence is CAISYDLGIGNEQFF. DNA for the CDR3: TGTGCCATCAGCTATGATTTGGGTATTGGAAATGAGCAGTTCTTC.

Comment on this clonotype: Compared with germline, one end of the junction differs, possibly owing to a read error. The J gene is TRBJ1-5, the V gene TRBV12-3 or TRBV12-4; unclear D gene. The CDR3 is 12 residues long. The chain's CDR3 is CASSLNRQAQHF. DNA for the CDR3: TGTGCCAGCAGTTTAAACCGTCAGGCCCAGCATTTT.

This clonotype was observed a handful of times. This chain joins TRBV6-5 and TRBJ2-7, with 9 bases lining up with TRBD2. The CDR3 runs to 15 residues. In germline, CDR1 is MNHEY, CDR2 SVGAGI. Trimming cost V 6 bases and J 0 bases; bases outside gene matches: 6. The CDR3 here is CASSRLAASSYEQYF. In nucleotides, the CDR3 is TGTGCCAGCAGCAGACTAGCGGCGAGCTCCTACGAGCAGTACTTC.

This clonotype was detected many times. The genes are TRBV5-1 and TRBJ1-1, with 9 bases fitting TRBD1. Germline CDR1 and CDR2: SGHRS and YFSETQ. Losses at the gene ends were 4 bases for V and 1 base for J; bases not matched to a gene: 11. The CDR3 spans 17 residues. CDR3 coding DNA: TGCGCCAGCAGCCCTCCCCGGGACAGGGTCGGGAACACTGAAGCTTTCTTT. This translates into CASSPPRDRVGNTEAFF.

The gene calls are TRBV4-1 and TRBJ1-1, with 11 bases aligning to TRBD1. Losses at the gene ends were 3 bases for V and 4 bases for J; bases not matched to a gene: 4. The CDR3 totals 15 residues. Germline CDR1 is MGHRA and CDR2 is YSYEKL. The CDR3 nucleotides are TGCGCCAGCAGCCAGCCCGGGACAGGGGGCACTGAAGCTTTCTTT. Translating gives CASSQPGTGGTEAFF.

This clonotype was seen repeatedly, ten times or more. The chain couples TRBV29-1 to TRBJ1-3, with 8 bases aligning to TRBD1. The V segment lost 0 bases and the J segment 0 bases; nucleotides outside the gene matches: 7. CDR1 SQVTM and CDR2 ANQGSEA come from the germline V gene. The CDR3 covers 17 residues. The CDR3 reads CSVEDPSGGGSGNTIYF. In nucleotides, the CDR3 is TGCAGCGTTGAAGATCCGTCAGGGGGCGGCTCTGGAAACACCATATATTTT.

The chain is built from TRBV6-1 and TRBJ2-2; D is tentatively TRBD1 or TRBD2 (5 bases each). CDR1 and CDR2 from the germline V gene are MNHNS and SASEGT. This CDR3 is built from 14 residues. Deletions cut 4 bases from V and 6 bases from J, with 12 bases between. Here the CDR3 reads CASSGGRWAGELFF. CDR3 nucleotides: TGTGCCAGCAGTGGGGGACGATGGGCCGGGGAGCTGTTTTTT.

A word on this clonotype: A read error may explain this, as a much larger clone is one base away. CDR3 coding DNA: TGCAGCGTTGAAAGGGTAGGCTGCACCTTC. This translates into CSVERVGCTF. The chain carries TRBV29-1 and TRBJ1-2; no firm D call. CDR1 is SQVTM and CDR2 is ANQGSEA in the germline V gene. This CDR3 is built from 10 residues.

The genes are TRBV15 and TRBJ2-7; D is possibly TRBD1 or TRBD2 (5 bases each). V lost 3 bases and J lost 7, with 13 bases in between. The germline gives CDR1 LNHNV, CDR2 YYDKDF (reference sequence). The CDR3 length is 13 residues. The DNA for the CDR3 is TGTGCCACCAGCAGGGCAGGGTGGAGGGAGCAGTACTTC. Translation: CATSRAGWREQYF. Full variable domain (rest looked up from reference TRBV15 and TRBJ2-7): DAMVIQNPRYQVTQFGKPVTLSCSQTLNHNVMYWYQQKSSQAPKLLFHYYDKDFNNEADTPDNFQSRRPNTSFCFLDIRSPGLGDTAMYLCATSRAGWREQYFGPGTRLTVT.